A selection of T cell receptor beta chains follows, all from one sample in a study of T cells after yellow fever vaccination. MiXCR, run by TCRdb on the 5' RACE reads, gives a single entry per CDR3 protein. The table has fewer than 350,000 distinct CDR3 sequences, 3.6% seen once. The sample here was PBMCs, taken on the day of the yellow fever booster vaccination. These receptors were taken from a man aged 18 to 30 who received the YFV17D yellow fever vaccine. Both conserved end residues are part of each CDR3. Fields, in order: J gene, CDR3 length, V gene, CDR3 protein.

TRBJ2-1 14 TRBV12-3/TRBV12-4 CASSPQGGYNEQFF
TRBJ2-7 15 TRBV9 CASSVDGGNSYEQYF
TRBJ2-3 13 TRBV7-2 CASSLVSWDTQYF
TRBJ2-3 15 TRBV19 CASSTSGGASDTQYF
TRBJ2-5 13 TRBV29-1 CSVDNIAGETQYF
TRBJ2-1 14 TRBV12-3/TRBV12-4 CASALGQDNNEQFF
TRBJ1-6 17 TRBV7-8 CASSFKTWGQAYSPLHF
TRBJ2-7 14 TRBV5-1 CASSSDRIAEEQYF
TRBJ2-1 12 TRBV3-1 CASSPSYLEQFF
TRBJ2-1 15 TRBV12-3/TRBV12-4 CASSFGGGGVSQQFF
TRBJ2-1 16 TRBV9 CASSAGGGPQYNEQFF
TRBJ2-2 19 TRBV14 CASSQGPRTSGGSSGELFF
TRBJ2-2 15 TRBV4-1 CASSQGGLFTGELFF
TRBJ1-1 17 TRBV5-1 CASSPPRTGGGNTEAFF
TRBJ1-4 15 TRBV19 CASSIEDPTNEKLFF
TRBJ2-3 18 TRBV5-5 CASSRIPRAVARTDTQYF
TRBJ2-3 12 TRBV12-3/TRBV12-4 CASSKTGDTQYF
TRBJ2-3 13 TRBV4-3 CASSPIGLDTQYF
TRBJ1-4 15 TRBV5-1 CASSGDKTTNEKLFF
TRBJ2-3 16 TRBV6-5 CASSYSPRGAYDTQYF
TRBJ1-5 15 TRBV5-1 CASSLLPGRDQPQHF
TRBJ2-2 13 TRBV10-1 CASSETHAGELFF
TRBJ1-1 16 TRBV2 CASSARDRGPGTEAFF
TRBJ2-7 19 TRBV19 CASSAGTADRILSSYEQYF
TRBJ1-5 14 TRBV5-4 CASSLDMGNQPQHF
TRBJ2-5 14 TRBV4-1 CASSRRRYQETQYF
TRBJ2-1 17 TRBV4-3 CASSQERGGLSWNEQFF
TRBJ1-1 15 TRBV13 CASRWKGAFDTEAFF
TRBJ2-3 16 TRBV7-8 CASSSSGGGSTDTQYF
TRBJ2-5 14 TRBV20-1 CSAILRGTQETQYF
TRBJ2-3 15 TRBV11-2 CASSFSAAFTDTQYF
TRBJ2-1 18 TRBV7-2 CASSLGASGGLSYNEQFF
TRBJ1-1 14 TRBV5-4 CASSTIQINTEAFF
TRBJ2-3 16 TRBV5-1 CASSPLLLLSTDTQYF
TRBJ2-5 13 TRBV12-3/TRBV12-4 CASSLAGKETQYF
TRBJ1-5 16 TRBV12-3/TRBV12-4 CASSLGGSRVHQPQHF
TRBJ1-4 16 TRBV7-8 CASSLGGYATNEKLFF
TRBJ2-5 14 TRBV27 CASSLWGAEETQYF
TRBJ2-1 16 TRBV7-2 CASSLSRGTTHNEQFF
TRBJ2-3 16 TRBV18 CASSPRQFETADTQYF
TRBJ2-1 16 TRBV5-1 CASSLTGTRSYNEQFF
TRBJ2-3 14 TRBV5-1 CASSREVAADTQYF
TRBJ1-5 16 TRBV20-1 CSARDPIRDGNQPQHF
TRBJ1-1 13 TRBV12-3/TRBV12-4 CASSLPGPPEAFF
TRBJ2-1 12 TRBV19 CASSNPLGAPFF
TRBJ2-7 15 TRBV6-1 CASSEDSGVLYEQYF
TRBJ2-1 18 TRBV5-1 CASSLAPQGLASYNEQFF
TRBJ1-2 11 TRBV5-6 CASSLRQLMTF
TRBJ1-3 16 TRBV5-1 CASSLQDGSAGNTIYF